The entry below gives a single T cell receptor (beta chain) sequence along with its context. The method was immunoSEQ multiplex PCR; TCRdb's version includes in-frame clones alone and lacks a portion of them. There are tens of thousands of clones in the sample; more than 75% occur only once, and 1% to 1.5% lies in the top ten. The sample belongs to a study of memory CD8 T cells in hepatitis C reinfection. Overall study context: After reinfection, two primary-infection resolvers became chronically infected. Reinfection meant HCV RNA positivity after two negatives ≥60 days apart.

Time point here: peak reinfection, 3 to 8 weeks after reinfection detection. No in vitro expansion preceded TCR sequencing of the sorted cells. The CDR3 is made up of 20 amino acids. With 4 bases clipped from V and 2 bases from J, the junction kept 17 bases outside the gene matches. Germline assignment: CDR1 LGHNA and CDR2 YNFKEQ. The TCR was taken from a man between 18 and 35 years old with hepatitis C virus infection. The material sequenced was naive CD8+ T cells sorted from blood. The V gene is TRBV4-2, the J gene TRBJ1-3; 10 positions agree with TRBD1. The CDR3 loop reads CASSRSHGTGEEGAGNTIYF. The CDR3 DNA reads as TGTGCCAGCAGCCGATCACATGGGACAGGGGAAGAGGGGGCTGGAAACACCATATATTTT.